This TCR beta chain was identified during a study of cytomegalovirus exposure and HLA in healthy donors. Study findings and constraints: The authors judged a highly shared variant cluster likely a sequencing artifact.

Trimming took off 0 bases at V and 0 bases at J, with 11 bases between the two ends. CDR1 SGHKS and CDR2 YYEKEE come from the germline V gene (reference sequence). This CDR3 is built from 16 residues. Amplification used 60 Vbeta primers and 13 Jbeta primers. Produced via immunoSEQ multiplex PCR; TCRdb's table is partial and in-frame only. Seen here are 90,000 to 120,000 clones, 65% to 80% observed once, and the top ten hold 4%. Remarks on this clone: Its antigen is as yet unknown.

The TCR was taken from a woman in her 50s in good health and CMV-seropositive. The chain combines TRBV5-5 with TRBJ2-3; D might be TRBD2 (6 bases). The specimen was PBMCs. Here the CDR3 reads CASSLGGIASTDTQYF. In DNA, the CDR3 is TGTGCCAGCAGCTTGGGCGGGATCGCTAGCACAGATACGCAGTATTTT.